What follows is one TCR beta chain and its context. Its antigen is unidentified. V lost 3 bases and J lost 9, with 12 bases in between. In germline, CDR1 is KGHSH, CDR2 LQKENI. There are 13 residues in the CDR3. This specimen belongs to a study of STAT5B mutations in CD4+ large granular lymphocyte leukemia. Study conclusions and caveats: Data were not HLA-matched across samples. Compared with healthy controls (2/35), patient top clones favored TRBV06 (8/27). CD4-sorted patient repertoires seemed more clonal than healthy CD4+ repertoires.

This was a survey-level run. Repertoires were generated with immunoSEQ multiplex PCR, while TCRdb's copy carries only in-frame clones and drops some. Of tens of thousands of clones listed, roughly 81% were seen once; the top ten hold approximately 4%. The TCR comes from a human donor in good health. V usage is TRBV18 and J usage is TRBJ1-3; D is undetermined. The sequenced sample was CD4+ T cells from blood buffy coats. The CDR3 loop reads CASSPPGGATIYF. The CDR3 DNA reads TGTGCCAGCTCACCCCCGGGTGGAGCCACCATATATTTT.